The 7 T cell receptor beta chains in this list originate from one sample, sequenced in a study of blood T cell repertoires in COVID-19. Data came from immunoSEQ multiplex PCR; TCRdb stores just in-frame clones and leaves some out. The sample holds about 140,000 clones; 75% to 80% are singletons and the top ten take roughly 9%. Specimen: peripheral blood. The receptors shown here come from a woman aged 45-65 years with active or convalescent COVID-19.

This chain joins TRBV11-3 and TRBJ2-3, with 9 bases that match TRBD2. Trimming cost V 2 bases and J 1 base; bases outside gene matches: 1. Germline CDR1 reads SGHNT; CDR2 reads YENEEA. The CDR3 runs to 15 residues. CDR3 protein: CASSLRGGGTDTQYF. DNA for the CDR3: TGTGCCAGCAGCTTACGCGGGGGGGGCACAGATACGCAGTATTTT.

This sequence joins TRBV7-2 and TRBJ1-4, with D unclear. This CDR3 has 17 residues. V was clipped by 2 bases and J by 0 bases, with 13 bases between them. CDR1 and CDR2 from the germline V gene are SGHTA and FQGNSA. Written as DNA, the CDR3 is TGTGCCAGCAGCTTAATGCAGGCCCCTGCAACTAATGAAAAACTGTTTTTT. Translating gives CASSLMQAPATNEKLFF. Full variable domain (outside the CDR3, taken from reference TRBV7-2 and TRBJ1-4): GAGVSQSPSNKVTEKGKDVELRCDPISGHTALYWYRQSLGQGLEFLIYFQGNSAPDKSGLPSDRFSAERTGGSVSTLTIQRTQQEDSAVYLCASSLMQAPATNEKLFFGSGTQLSVL.

This clone was picked up a small number of times. The CDR3 protein is CASSSHPYEQYF. CDR3 in DNA: TGTGCCAGCAGCAGCCATCCCTACGAGCAGTACTTC. The gene calls are TRBV6-2 or TRBV6-3 and TRBJ2-7; D is uncertain. V lost 6 bases and J 2 bases, leaving 8 bases between the germline ends. The CDR3 totals 12 residues. Germline values: CDR1 MNHEY, CDR2 SVGEGT.

This chain connects TRBV11-1 to TRBJ1-4; 7 nucleotides match TRBD1. The trim removed 4 bases at V and 5 bases at J, leaving 7 bases unmatched. Germline V gives CDR1 SGHAT, CDR2 FQDESV (reference sequence). CDR3 size: 15 residues. The CDR3, as DNA: TGTGCCAGCAGCTCCGACCGGGACAGAAATGAAAAACTGTTTTTT. This gives the protein CASSSDRDRNEKLFF. The variable domain in full, with the rest retrieved from reference TRBV11-1 and TRBJ1-4, is EAEVAQSPRYKITEKSQAVAFWCDPISGHATLYWYRQILGQGPELLVQFQDESVVDDSQLPKDRFSAERLKGVDSTLKIQPAELGDSAMYLCASSSDRDRNEKLFFGSGTQLSVL.

This clone was seen a single time. V usage is TRBV4-2 and J usage is TRBJ2-7; 8 nucleotides align to TRBD1. Germline V gene sequence: CDR1 LGHNA, CDR2 YNFKEQ. The V gene end was trimmed by 4 bases and the J gene end by 6 bases; junction bases not matched to a gene: 5. The CDR3 length is 13 residues. This CDR3 is CASSRTTGGEQYF. For the CDR3, the DNA is TGTGCCAGCAGCCGGACCACAGGGGGCGAGCAGTACTTC.

This rearrangement joins TRBV4-2 to TRBJ2-5; TRBD2 matches at 7 bases. Germline trimming cut 1 base from V and 3 bases from J; bases unmatched to any gene: 5. Germline CDR1 LGHNA, CDR2 YNFKEQ. The CDR3 runs 15 residues. CDR3 sequence reads: CASSQVGLGEETQYF. CDR3 DNA: TGTGCCAGCAGCCAAGTCGGACTAGGGGAAGAGACCCAGTACTTC.

This sequence joins TRBV3-1 (or the pseudogene TRBV3-2) and TRBJ1-2, with D maybe TRBD1 (6 bases). Germline assignment: CDR1 LGHDT and CDR2 YNNKEL (reference sequence). The CDR3 consists of 16 residues. V was pared by 3 bases and J by 1 base, with 15 bases between. The CDR3 loop is CASSQIAGQFNYGYTF. CDR3 coding DNA: TGTGCCAGCAGCCAGATAGCAGGACAGTTTAACTATGGCTACACCTTC.